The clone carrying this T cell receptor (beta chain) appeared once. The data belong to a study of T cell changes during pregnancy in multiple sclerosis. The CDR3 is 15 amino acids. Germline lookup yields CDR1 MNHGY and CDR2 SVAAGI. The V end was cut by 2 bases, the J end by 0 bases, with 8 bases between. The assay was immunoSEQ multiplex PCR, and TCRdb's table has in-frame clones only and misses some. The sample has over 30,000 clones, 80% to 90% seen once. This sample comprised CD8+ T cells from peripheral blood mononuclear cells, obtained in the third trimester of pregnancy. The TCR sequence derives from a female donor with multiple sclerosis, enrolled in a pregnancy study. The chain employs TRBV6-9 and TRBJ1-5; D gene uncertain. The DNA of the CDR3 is TGTGCCAGCAGTTATCCCGGTCCTAGCAATCAGCCCCAGCATTTT. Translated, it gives CASSYPGPSNQPQHF.